This T cell receptor (beta chain) was sequenced for a study of B cell selection in AIRE deficiency. Note on this clone: The antigen remains unidentified.

Conventional CD4 T cells were sorted as CD4+CD127+ cells. Control samples were from healthy, unrelated donors. Assay used: immunoSEQ multiplex PCR; TCRdb lists only in-frame clones, some missing. The sample includes fewer than 30,000 clones, about 96% of them seen just once. V was pared by 5 bases and J by 5 bases, with 5 bases of the junction left unmatched. Germline V lookup: CDR1 SGHNT, CDR2 YENEEA. CDR3 length equals 13 residues. Study results and limitations: Roughly 28% of healthy-donor shared Treg TCRbeta sequences appeared in patient Tconv cells. TCRbeta-only data showed under 45% of shared healthy Treg sequences in healthy Tconv. Of fewer than 4,000 shared Treg TCRbeta sequences, 25% to 40% were healthy-donor-only and just under 9.5% patient-only.

This TCR was recovered from a human donor in good health. Sequences were obtained from CD4+CD127+ conventional T cells sorted from PBMCs. The J gene is TRBJ1-1, the V gene TRBV11-3, with TRBD1 identical over 7 bases. Written as DNA, the CDR3 is TGTGCCAGCAGCCCAGGGGGGGGGACTGAAGCTTTCTTT. It is translated as CASSPGGGTEAFF.